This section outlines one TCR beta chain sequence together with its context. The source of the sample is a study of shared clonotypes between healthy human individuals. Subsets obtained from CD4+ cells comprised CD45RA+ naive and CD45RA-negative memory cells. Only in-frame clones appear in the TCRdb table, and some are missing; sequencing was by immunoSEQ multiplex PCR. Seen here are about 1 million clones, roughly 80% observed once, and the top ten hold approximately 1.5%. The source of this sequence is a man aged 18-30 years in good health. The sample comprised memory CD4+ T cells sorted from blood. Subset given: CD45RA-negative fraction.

CDR3 coding DNA: TGTGCCTGGATTTCTAAACTTGGGGACAGGCCTGTCTACGAGCAGTACTTC. Its translation: CAWISKLGDRPVYEQYF. The genes are TRBV30 and TRBJ2-7, with TRBD1 matching 8 bases. The germline gives CDR1 GTSNPN, CDR2 SVGIG (reference sequence). With 4 bases clipped from V and 3 bases from J, the junction kept 17 bases outside the gene matches. This CDR3 spans 17 amino acids.